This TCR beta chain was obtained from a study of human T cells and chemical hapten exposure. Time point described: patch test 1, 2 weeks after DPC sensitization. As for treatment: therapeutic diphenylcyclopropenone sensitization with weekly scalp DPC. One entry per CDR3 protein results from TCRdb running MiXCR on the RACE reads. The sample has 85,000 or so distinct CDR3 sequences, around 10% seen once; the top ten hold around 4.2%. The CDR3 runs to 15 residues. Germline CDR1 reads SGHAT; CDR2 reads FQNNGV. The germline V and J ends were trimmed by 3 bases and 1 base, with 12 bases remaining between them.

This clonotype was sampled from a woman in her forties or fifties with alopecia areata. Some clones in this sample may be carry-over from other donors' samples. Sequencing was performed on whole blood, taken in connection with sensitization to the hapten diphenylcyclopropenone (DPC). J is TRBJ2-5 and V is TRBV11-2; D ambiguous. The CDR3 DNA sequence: TGTGCCAGCAGCTTTAAGACGCGGCCCCAAGAGACCCAGTACTTC. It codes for CASSFKTRPQETQYF.